Presented here are 7 T cell receptor beta chains from one specimen sequenced in a study of cytomegalovirus exposure and HLA in healthy donors (dated by TCRdb to the late 2010s). The library was produced with the immunoSEQ multiplex PCR assay. The multiplex PCR relied on a mix of 60 forward primers for TCR Vbeta segments and 13 reverse primers for TCR Jbeta segments. TCRdb took over this immuneACCESS table, retaining in-frame rearrangements with V and J assigned. Such tables are incomplete; in checked studies, under half of the missing clones stem from an unresolved V gene, and the remainder is unexplained. The sample records about 120,000 clones, about 71% of which are singletons. 2.5% to 3.5% of the sample goes to the ten largest clones. The sequencing sample was made of PBMCs. The receptor set was obtained from a woman aged 45 to 65 in good health and CMV-seronegative.

The chain uses TRBV13 and TRBJ2-5; 7 bases are shared with TRBD2. The V and J ends lost 3 bases and 1 base, in that order; junction bases with no gene match: 8. Germline lookup yields CDR1 PRHDT and CDR2 FYEKMQ (reference sequence). This CDR3 region has 16 residues. The CDR3 protein is CASSFLRGGSQETQYF. CDR3 DNA sequence: TGTGCCAGCAGCTTTTTAAGGGGCGGGAGCCAAGAGACCCAGTACTTC.

The chain recombines TRBV30 with TRBJ1-5; 9 nucleotides match TRBD1. CDR1 is GTSNPN, CDR2 SVGIG, per germline (reference sequence). J was trimmed by 7 bases and V by 3 bases; bases with no gene match: 7. This CDR3 has 14 residues. The CDR3 region has the DNA TGTGCCTGGAGGGACAGGGGTCCGGGACAGCCCCAGCATTTT. Its translation is CAWRDRGPGQPQHF.

This clone was seen ten or more times. The chain joins TRBV6-6 to TRBJ2-2, with D maybe TRBD2 (5 bases). Trimming cost V 0 bases and J 6 bases, with 5 bases left between them. The germline V gene encodes CDR1 MNHNY and CDR2 SVGAGI (reference sequence). The CDR3 spans 13 residues. The CDR3 loop reads CASSYSRAGELFF. Written as DNA, the CDR3 is TGTGCCAGCAGTTACTCGAGGGCCGGGGAGCTGTTTTTT.

Comments on this clone: The same CDR3 can be traced to other DNA sequences in this sample. This sequence joins TRBV11-2 and TRBJ1-5; no reliable D call. Deletions cut 0 bases from V and 5 bases from J, with 5 bases between. Germline CDR1 reads SGHAT; CDR2 reads FQNNGV. The CDR3 contains 13 residues. The CDR3 coding sequence is TGTGCCAGCAGCTTAGATCGGGATCAGCCCCAGCATTTT. Protein: CASSLDRDQPQHF.

The V gene is TRBV28, the J gene TRBJ2-5; TRBD2 might be the D (6 bases). The V end lost 8 bases, the J end lost 7 bases, and 11 bases lay between the germline ends. The germline gives CDR1 MDHEN, CDR2 SYDVKM. This CDR3 region has 11 residues. DNA of the CDR3: TGTGCCAGCGAGCGGGCAGGGACCCAGTACTTC. It is translated as CASERAGTQYF.

V gene TRBV7-9 combines with J gene TRBJ2-4; D is uncertain. The germline gives CDR1 SEHNR, CDR2 FQNEAQ (reference sequence). This CDR3 contains 14 residues. V gave up 1 base and J gave up 3 bases, with 7 bases separating them. The CDR3 loop is CASSLDLFKNIQYF. CDR3 DNA: TGTGCCAGCAGCTTAGACCTATTCAAAAACATTCAGTACTTC.

The chain carries TRBV28 and TRBJ2-6, with TRBD1 matching over 7 bases. The CDR3 totals 20 residues. Germline V gene data show CDR1 as MDHEN and CDR2 as SYDVKM. The V and J ends lost 6 bases and 0 bases, in that order; junction bases with no gene match: 17. As DNA, the CDR3 is TGTGCCAGCAGCCTTTGGGGCACAGGGGCGCCCCACTCTGGGGCCAACGTCCTGACTTTC. Amino acid sequence: CASSLWGTGAPHSGANVLTF.